One sample yielded the 26 T cell receptor beta chains listed below, sequenced in a study of cytomegalovirus exposure and HLA in healthy donors. The protocol was immunoSEQ multiplex PCR, while the TCRdb copy is restricted to in-frame clones and leaves out a portion. The sample yields over 250,000 clones, around 87% seen once. Source material: PBMCs. All receptors come from a woman aged 30 to 39 in good health and CMV-seropositive.

The J gene is TRBJ1-1, the V gene TRBV28, with D possibly matching TRBD1 (6 bases). The CDR3 totals 16 residues. Germline CDR1 reads MDHEN; CDR2 reads SYDVKM. Trimming cost V 7 bases and J 1 base, with 19 bases left between them. CDR3 nucleotide sequence: TGTGCCAGCACCGACCACTTGGGCAGGGGGAACACTGAAGCTTTCTTT. Protein: CASTDHLGRGNTEAFF.

This clone is a singleton in its sample. The same CDR3 can be traced to other DNA sequences in this sample. J is TRBJ2-7 and V is TRBV19, with 9 bases lining up with TRBD2. V lost 3 bases to trimming and J lost 2 bases; unmatched junction nucleotides: 5. The germline gives CDR1 LNHDA, CDR2 SQIVND (reference sequence). The CDR3 length is 15 residues. The chain's CDR3 is CASSISSGGPYEQYF. CDR3 DNA: TGTGCCAGTAGTATTTCAAGCGGGGGGCCCTACGAGCAGTACTTC.

This clone turned up a few times. The gene calls are TRBV11-2 and TRBJ2-7; 11 positions agree with TRBD2. V dropped 4 bases and J dropped 2; count of bases not matched to a gene: 1. Germline CDR1 SGHAT, CDR2 FQNNGV. CDR3 length: 14 amino acids. The CDR3 is CASSSTSGAYEQYF. Written as DNA, the CDR3 is TGTGCCAGCAGCTCGACTAGCGGGGCCTACGAGCAGTACTTC.

J is TRBJ2-5 and V is TRBV7-6, with D perhaps TRBD1 (6 bases). Trimming removed 4 bases from V and 9 bases from J, with 15 bases in between. Germline-derived CDR1 and CDR2 are SGHVS and FNYEAQ. The CDR3 spans 13 residues. As DNA, the CDR3 is TGTGCCAGCAGCTCGGGACAAGTGTTGGCCCAGTACTTC. This gives the protein CASSSGQVLAQYF.

This rearrangement joins TRBV30 to TRBJ2-1, with 11 bases identical to TRBD1. Germline CDR1 reads GTSNPN; CDR2 reads SVGIG (reference sequence). The CDR3 runs to 14 residues. The J segment lost 9 bases and the V segment lost 3 bases, leaving 7 bases of the junction unmatched. CDR3 DNA: TGTGCCTGGAGCACCGGACAGGGGGCTTTTGAGCAGTTCTTC. This sequence encodes CAWSTGQGAFEQFF.

The CDR3, as DNA: TGTGCCAGCAGCTTAAGTAGCGTCAGCTCCTACAATGAGCAGTTCTTC. Protein product: CASSLSSVSSYNEQFF. The chain has TRBV7-6 and TRBJ2-1; a possible D gene is TRBD2 (5 bases). CDR1 is SGHVS and CDR2 is FNYEAQ in the germline V gene. The CDR3 has 16 residues. With 2 bases removed from V and 0 bases from J, the gap between germline ends came to 11 bases.

The chain carries TRBV27 and TRBJ2-1, with TRBD1 matching over 9 bases. Germline V gene sequence: CDR1 MNHEY, CDR2 SMNVEV (reference sequence). CDR3 length equals 16 residues. The V gene end was trimmed by 5 bases and the J gene end by 5 bases; junction bases not matched to a gene: 10. CDR3 nucleotide sequence: TGTGCCAGCAGTCCCCGAGGGACAGGGCCTAACAATGAGCAGTTCTTC. Translated, it gives CASSPRGTGPNNEQFF.

V is TRBV6-5 and J is TRBJ2-1, with D tentatively TRBD1 or TRBD2 (5 bases each). This CDR3 has 14 residues. V shed 6 bases and J shed 11 bases, with 20 bases lying between them. Germline assignment: CDR1 MNHEY and CDR2 SVGAGI. CDR3 sequence reads: CASRQPGATLQQFF. CDR3 in DNA: TGTGCCAGCAGACAACCCGGGGCGACACTACAGCAGTTCTTC.

This rearrangement joins TRBV7-3 to TRBJ2-7; 8 bases are a match to TRBD2. The CDR3 contains 15 residues. CDR1 SGHTA and CDR2 FQGTGA come from the germline V gene. J gave up 4 bases and V 2 bases, and 7 bases lay outside the gene matches. CDR3 nucleotide sequence: TGTGCCAGCAGCTTAGACCGAGCGGGAGTATACGAGCAGTACTTC. Translating gives CASSLDRAGVYEQYF.

This chain uses TRBV18 with TRBJ2-3, with 11 bases matching TRBD2. The CDR3 covers 18 residues. The germline CDR1 and CDR2 sequences are KGHSH and LQKENI. The V and J ends lost 2 bases and 4 bases, in that order; junction bases with no gene match: 11. DNA of the CDR3: TGTGCCAGCTCACCAGAGAGACTAGCGGGGCCGGGGCCAGATACGCAGTATTTT. Its protein product is CASSPERLAGPGPDTQYF.

The V call is TRBV5-4, the J call TRBJ2-3; D might be TRBD1 (5 bases). The V gene's germline CDR1 is SGHNT and CDR2 YYREEE (reference sequence). V shed 4 bases and J shed 5 bases, with 17 bases lying between them. CDR3 length: 15 amino acids. This CDR3 is CASSDYRIGKDTQYF. The CDR3 DNA sequence: TGTGCCAGCAGCGATTACAGGATAGGTAAAGATACGCAGTATTTT.

The V gene is TRBV13, the J gene TRBJ1-4; 7 bases fit TRBD1. The CDR3 is 15 amino acids. The J segment lost 4 bases and the V segment lost 3 bases, leaving 5 bases of the junction unmatched. Per the germline V gene, CDR1 is PRHDT and CDR2 is FYEKMQ (reference sequence). Here the CDR3 reads CASSLGQIYNEKLFF. In nucleotides, the CDR3 is TGTGCCAGCAGCTTGGGACAGATTTATAATGAAAAACTGTTTTTT.

The chain uses TRBV6-5 and TRBJ1-4; D is uncertain. V dropped 0 bases and J dropped 0 bases, with 8 bases sitting between them. This CDR3 comprises 16 residues. Germline lookup yields CDR1 MNHEY and CDR2 SVGAGI. As DNA, the CDR3 is TGTGCCAGCAGTTACTCGTGGGCTACAACTAATGAAAAACTGTTTTTT. It codes for CASSYSWATTNEKLFF.

V and J are TRBV27 and TRBJ1-4; D gene unclear. The germline gives CDR1 MNHEY, CDR2 SMNVEV (reference sequence). The CDR3 runs to 14 residues. Trimming removed 5 bases from V and 5 bases from J, with 12 bases in between. DNA of the CDR3: TGTGCCAGCAGTCTAAGGGCGGTGAATGAAAAACTGTTTTTT. This translates into CASSLRAVNEKLFF.

The rearrangement joins TRBV10-1 to TRBJ1-1; D is perhaps TRBD1 (5 bases). In germline, CDR1 is WNHNN, CDR2 SYGVQD (reference sequence). The CDR3 spans 14 residues. V lost 3 bases and J lost 1, with 9 bases in between. CDR3 DNA: TGCGCCAGCAGTGACCCCAGGGAGAACACTGAAGCTTTCTTT. This sequence encodes CASSDPRENTEAFF.

The chain couples TRBV28 to TRBJ2-7; TRBD2 matches 7 bases. Germline-derived CDR1 and CDR2 are MDHEN and SYDVKM. The V and J ends lost 3 bases and 0 bases, in that order; junction bases with no gene match: 8. This CDR3 region has 16 residues. The CDR3: CASSFQTGTISYEQYF. For the CDR3, the DNA is TGTGCCAGCAGTTTCCAGACCGGGACTATCTCCTACGAGCAGTACTTC. The entire variable domain, with the rest obtained from reference TRBV28 and TRBJ2-7, is as follows: DVKVTQSSRYLVKRTGEKVFLECVQDMDHENMFWYRQDPGLGLRLIYFSYDVKMKEKGDIPEGYSVSREKKERFSLILESASTNQTSMYLCASSFQTGTISYEQYFGPGTRLTVT.

CDR3 DNA sequence: TGTGCCAGCAGTGAACCCCCGACAGGGGACGAGACCCAGTACTTC. Its protein product is CASSEPPTGDETQYF. The chain combines TRBV6-1 with TRBJ2-5; 8 nucleotides line up with TRBD1. CDR3 length: 15 amino acids. Trimming cost V 2 bases and J 5 bases; bases outside gene matches: 7. Germline V lookup: CDR1 MNHNS, CDR2 SASEGT.

A remark on this clone: Other DNA variants within this sample encode the same CDR3. The chain recombines TRBV11-2 with TRBJ2-3; D ambiguous. The V gene lost 1 base and the J gene lost 6 bases, with 2 bases spanning the gap. The CDR3 is 11 amino acids. Germline V gene data show CDR1 as SGHAT and CDR2 as FQNNGV. CDR3 amino acids: CASSLGDTQYF. The CDR3 region has the DNA TGTGCCAGCAGCTTAGGCGATACGCAGTATTTT.

The chain recombines TRBV7-9 with TRBJ2-7; D possibly corresponds to TRBD1 (5 bases). This CDR3 is 15 amino acids long. With 5 bases removed from V and 2 bases from J, the gap between germline ends came to 16 bases. CDR1 is SEHNR and CDR2 is FQNEAQ in the germline V gene (reference sequence). The CDR3 nucleotides are TGTGCCAGCAGCCCTAGGACGACAGCGACCTACGAGCAGTACTTC. This gives the protein CASSPRTTATYEQYF.

This clone occurred once. CDR3 coding DNA: TGTGCCAGCAGCGAAACGCTCAGCGGGGGGACATCTGGGGCCAACGTCCTGACTTTC. It encodes CASSETLSGGTSGANVLTF. The chain combines TRBV9 with TRBJ2-6; 9 positions match TRBD2. CDR1 SGDLS and CDR2 YYNGEE come from the germline V gene. The CDR3 contains 19 residues. The junction had 11 bases not matched to a gene; V was cut back by 3 bases and J by 1 base.

V usage is TRBV5-1 and J usage is TRBJ2-2, with 12 bases lining up with TRBD2. J lost 4 bases, V lost 3 bases, and 1 base had no gene match. Germline V gene lookup returns CDR1 SGHRS and CDR2 YFSETQ. CDR3 length: 15 amino acids. Here the CDR3 DNA reads TGCGCCAGCAGCTCGACTAGCGGGAGCACCGGGGAGCTGTTTTTT. Translated: CASSSTSGSTGELFF. Based on the CDR3 plus reference TRBV5-1 and TRBJ2-2, the full variable domain is KAGVTQTPRYLIKTRGQQVTLSCSPISGHRSVSWYQQTPGQGLQFLFEYFSETQRNKGNFPGRFSGRQFSNSRSEMNVSTLELGDSALYLCASSSTSGSTGELFFGEGSRLTVL.

The genes are TRBV9 and TRBJ2-3, with TRBD2 as a possible D gene (6 bases). Trimming shortened V by 7 bases and J by 2 bases, and 8 bases separated the two germline ends. Germline CDR1 is SGDLS and CDR2 is YYNGEE. This CDR3 region has 12 residues. Here the CDR3 DNA reads TGTGCCAGCGGCGGGATCACAGATACGCAGTATTTT. The encoded protein is CASGGITDTQYF.

The V and J genes are TRBV13 and TRBJ2-3, with TRBD2 matching 9 bases. CDR3 length equals 16 residues. Germline V gene data show CDR1 as PRHDT and CDR2 as FYEKMQ (reference sequence). V was clipped by 5 bases and J by 1 base; unmatched bases: 7. The CDR3 nucleotides are TGTGCCAGCAGCCGTGCGGGAGGGCGAGGCACAGATACGCAGTATTTT. It encodes CASSRAGGRGTDTQYF.

The gene calls are TRBV11-2 and TRBJ2-7; 12 nucleotides agree with TRBD2. The CDR3 is 15 amino acids. CDR1 is SGHAT and CDR2 is FQNNGV in the germline V gene. After removal of 5 bases from V and 6 bases from J, the junction contained 8 bases not matched to a gene. The CDR3 DNA reads as TGTGCCAGCAGCACCGGGACTAGCGGGTTAGGCGAGCAGTACTTC. It translates to CASSTGTSGLGEQYF.

Here the CDR3 DNA reads TGTGCCAGCAGCCACGGGACTAGCGGGGTTCAAGAGACCCAGTACTTC. It is translated as CASSHGTSGVQETQYF. The chain recombines TRBV5-4 with TRBJ2-5; 13 bases fit TRBD2. This CDR3 comprises 16 residues. Germline loops: CDR1 SGHNT, CDR2 YYREEE (reference sequence). The J segment lost 2 bases and the V segment lost 4 bases, leaving 5 bases of the junction unmatched.

The chain couples TRBV6-5 to TRBJ1-1; weak D call: TRBD1 (6 bases). This CDR3 spans 13 amino acids. Trimming removed 5 bases from V and 8 bases from J, with 15 bases in between. Germline-derived CDR1 and CDR2 are MNHEY and SVGAGI. The CDR3 region has the DNA TGTGCCAGCAGTACCTTACGCGGACAGGAAGCTTTCTTT. Translated, it gives CASSTLRGQEAFF.